This T cell receptor beta chain emerged from a study of T cell responses to AZD1222 COVID-19 vaccine (dated by TCRdb to about 2021). Regarding the complete study: AZD1222 recipients whose second dose came at about 4 weeks and those whose second dose came at about 12 weeks were combined into one group, since spike-specific TCR depth and breadth did not differ between the two schedules. Enrollment into the trials was organized by age into subgroups of 18-55, 56-69 and 70-plus years, and those subgroups contained roughly 150, 30 and 60 TCR-sequenced participants, respectively. A total of just over 230 trial participants underwent TCR sequencing, of whom about 210 had received two doses of AZD1222 and some 25 had received two doses of the MenACWY control vaccine.

What this sample's time point label stands for: baseline before first vaccination. Vaccinee samples came from UK trials COV001 and COV002, including a single-blind randomized controlled phase 2/3 trial of AZD1222 (ChAdOx1 nCoV-19) in healthy adults. Trial participant PBMC samples were collected at day 0 and day 28 after the second dose for TCRbeta chain sequencing. The CDR3 regions of human TCRbeta chains were analyzed by immunosequencing. Per the authors' processing: Repertoire TCRs were checked for matches against a reference library of SARS-CoV-2-specific TCRs that had been generated using the MIRA antigen-specificity platform. Breadth was defined as the fraction of unique TCRs that were SARS-CoV-2-associated, and depth was defined as the fraction of total T cells that were SARS-CoV-2-associated. Each spike-specific TCR was assigned to its reactive spike region and to a CD4 or CD8 class using the MIRA data. Log10-transformed breadth and depth values were compared by one-way ANOVA with Sidak's multiple comparisons tests. TCRdb retrieved this table from immuneACCESS and kept in-frame rearrangements only. Not all clones are present; in checked studies, unresolved V genes account for under half, and no reason is known for the remainder. Clone size and V and J calls were adopted from that table, with D and trimming inferred from the DNA. The table for this sample lists roughly 190,000 clones; approximately 93% of them were counted only once. The ten biggest clones cover 3% to 5% of the sample.

Note on this clone: Its recognized antigen is unknown. The record has no base qualities; no much larger clone is one base away.

Paper-wide results and their limitations: Conclusions about previously exposed vaccinees are limited, since just five to seven AZD1222 recipients were seropositive for SARS-CoV-2 at baseline. The vaccine-associated CD4 TCRs covered the entire spike protein, and the dominant responses fell in regions 160-218 and 743-854. Participants were mostly white British, with more females than males. The authors suggested clonal diversity may have been underestimated. Because no day 14 peak-response samples were available, the repertoires could be characterized only after the peak T cell response. Spike-specific TCR breadth and depth rose significantly after two AZD1222 doses compared with day 0 and with MenACWY recipients. The 56-69-year group was small, and its depth increase did not reach significance, likely because of low power. Reportedly, close to half of the unique spike-specific TCRs recognized epitopes lying outside the regions that are mutated in the B.1.351 and B.1.1.7 variants.

The junction shows trimming of 0 bases on V and 1 base on J, plus 13 bases between the germline ends. The germline V gene encodes CDR1 MGHRA and CDR2 YSYEKL. Spanning cysteine to phenylalanine, the CDR3 consists of 16 amino acids. The retained sequence is limited to the CDR3, 48 bases, with the frame set at the first base. The sequence derives from an adult in good health. Recombination linked TRBV4-1 to TRBJ2-7, and the D gene may be TRBD1, 7 bases matching. The sequencing here drew on peripheral blood, taken on day 0 of AZD1222 vaccination. The nucleotide sequence reads TGCGCCAGCAGCCAAGATGGGGCAGGGGGGTCCTACGAGCAGTACTTC. It codes for CASSQDGAGGSYEQYF.